One T cell receptor beta chain is described in this entry. The record originates from a study of early stage breast cancer tumors. Sequenced by immunoSEQ multiplex PCR; TCRdb stores in-frame clones only, minus some. There are tens of thousands of clones in the sample; around 50% occur only once, and around 9% lies in the top ten. V lost 0 bases and J 4 bases, leaving 12 bases between the germline ends. Per germline, CDR1 SGHDT and CDR2 YYEEEE. The CDR3 consists of 15 residues. The sample consisted of breast tumor tissue. The source of this sequence is a person aged 50 to 59 with breast cancer. This rearrangement joins TRBV5-6 to TRBJ2-3, with D perhaps matching TRBD1 or TRBD2 (6 bases each). Here the CDR3 DNA reads TGTGCCAGCAGCTTGGCCGACGGGGGCCCAGATACGCAGTATTTT. As protein: CASSLADGGPDTQYF.